The clone carrying this T cell receptor (beta chain) was detected only once. The data originate from a study of cytomegalovirus exposure and HLA in healthy donors. PCR used 60 Vbeta primers and 13 Jbeta primers. Sequencing was performed with immunoSEQ multiplex PCR; in TCRdb, only in-frame clones are kept and a portion is missing. Of over 150,000 clones in the sample, roughly four fifths are singletons; the top ten hold around 3%. V trimming: 3 bases; J trimming: 4 bases; junction bases outside the gene matches: 8. CDR1 is GTSNPN, CDR2 SVGIG, per germline (reference sequence). CDR3 length: 16 amino acids.

The material sequenced was PBMCs. The chain links TRBV30 to TRBJ2-6; 8 nucleotides agree with TRBD1. The TCR comes from a woman between 45 and 65 years old in good health and CMV-seropositive. The CDR3 DNA follows: TGTGCCTGGAGGCCACCCAGGGGGCAAGGGGCCAACGTCCTGACTTTC. This codes for CAWRPPRGQGANVLTF.